Listed here is a single T cell receptor (beta chain). Survey-level immunoSEQ sequencing profiled the TCR beta repertoire. Repertoires were generated with immunoSEQ multiplex PCR, while TCRdb's copy carries only in-frame clones and drops some. This table holds nearly 70,000 clones, 90% to 95% found once. Deletions cut 4 bases from V and 0 bases from J, with 10 bases between. This CDR3 contains 14 residues. CDR1 is SGHRS and CDR2 is YFSETQ in the germline V gene. This TCR derives from a man aged 35-49 years with rheumatoid arthritis. The J gene is TRBJ1-1, the V gene TRBV5-1; tentative D call: TRBD1 (5 bases). The sample consisted of PBMCs. This CDR3 is CASSPWGVNTEAFF. In nucleotides, the CDR3 is TGCGCCAGCAGCCCCTGGGGGGTGAACACTGAAGCTTTCTTT. The variable domain in full, with the rest retrieved from reference TRBV5-1 and TRBJ1-1, is KAGVTQTPRYLIKTRGQQVTLSCSPISGHRSVSWYQQTPGQGLQFLFEYFSETQRNKGNFPGRFSGRQFSNSRSEMNVSTLELGDSALYLCASSPWGVNTEAFFGQGTRLTVV.